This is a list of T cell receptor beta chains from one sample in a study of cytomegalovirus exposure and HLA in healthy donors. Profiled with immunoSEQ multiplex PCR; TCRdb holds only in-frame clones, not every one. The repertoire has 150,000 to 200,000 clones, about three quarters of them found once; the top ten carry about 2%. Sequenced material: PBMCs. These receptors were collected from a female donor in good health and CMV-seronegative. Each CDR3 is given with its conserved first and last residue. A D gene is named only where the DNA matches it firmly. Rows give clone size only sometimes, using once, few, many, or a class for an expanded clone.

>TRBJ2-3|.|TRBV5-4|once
CASSYSTDTQYF
TGTGCCAGCAGCTACTCCACAGATACGCAGTATTTT
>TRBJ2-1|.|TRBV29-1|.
CSVEVGLADEQFF
TGCAGCGTTGAAGTAGGGCTAGCCGATGAGCAGTTCTTC
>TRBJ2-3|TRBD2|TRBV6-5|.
CASSRSGGTDTQYF
TGTGCCAGCAGTCGAAGCGGGGGGACAGATACGCAGTATTTT
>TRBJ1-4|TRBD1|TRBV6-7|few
CASSYSTGGNEKLFF
TGTGCCAGCAGTTACTCGACAGGGGGAAATGAAAAACTGTTTTTT
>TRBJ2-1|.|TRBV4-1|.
CASSQVFERQFF
TGCGCCAGCAGCCAAGTTTTCGAGAGGCAGTTCTTC
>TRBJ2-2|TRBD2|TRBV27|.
CASRSGGAAGELFF
TGTGCCAGCAGGTCCGGGGGGGCCGCCGGGGAGCTGTTTTTT
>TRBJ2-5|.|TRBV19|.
CASSIQGTEETQYF
TGTGCCAGTAGTATACAGGGGACCGAAGAGACCCAGTACTTC
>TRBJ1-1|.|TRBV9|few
CASSRETGNTEAFF
TGTGCCAGCAGCCGAGAAACAGGGAACACTGAAGCTTTCTTT
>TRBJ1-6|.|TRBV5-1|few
CASSLTGNSPLHF
TGCGCCAGCAGCTTAACAGGCAACTCACCCCTCCACTTT
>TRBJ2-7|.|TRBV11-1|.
CASSSKRAGQFDYEQYF
TGTGCCAGCAGCTCGAAGCGCGCGGGACAGTTCGACTACGAGCAGTACTTC
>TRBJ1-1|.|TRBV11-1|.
CASSSLLEDSTEAFF
TGTGCCAGCAGCTCACTGTTAGAGGACAGCACTGAAGCTTTCTTT
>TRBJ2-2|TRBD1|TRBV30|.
CAWRWDSTSTGELFF
TGTGCCTGGAGATGGGACAGCACTTCCACCGGGGAGCTGTTTTTT
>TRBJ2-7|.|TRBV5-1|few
CASSLASGSVYEQYF
TGCGCCAGCAGCTTGGCATCCGGGAGCGTCTACGAGCAGTACTTC
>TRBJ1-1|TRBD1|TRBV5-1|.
CASSLMGQGSLGGEAFF
TGCGCCAGCAGCTTAATGGGACAGGGGTCCCTGGGTGGTGAAGCTTTCTTT
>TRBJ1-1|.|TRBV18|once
CASSPPRTLMNTEAFF
TGTGCCAGCTCACCACCGCGCACCCTCATGAACACTGAAGCTTTCTTT
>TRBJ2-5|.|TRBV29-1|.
CSVEGGQGAWETQYF
TGCAGCGTTGAGGGAGGGCAGGGGGCGTGGGAGACCCAGTACTTC
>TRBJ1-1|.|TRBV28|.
CASSLYTNTEAFF
TGTGCCAGCAGTTTATACACGAACACTGAAGCTTTCTTT